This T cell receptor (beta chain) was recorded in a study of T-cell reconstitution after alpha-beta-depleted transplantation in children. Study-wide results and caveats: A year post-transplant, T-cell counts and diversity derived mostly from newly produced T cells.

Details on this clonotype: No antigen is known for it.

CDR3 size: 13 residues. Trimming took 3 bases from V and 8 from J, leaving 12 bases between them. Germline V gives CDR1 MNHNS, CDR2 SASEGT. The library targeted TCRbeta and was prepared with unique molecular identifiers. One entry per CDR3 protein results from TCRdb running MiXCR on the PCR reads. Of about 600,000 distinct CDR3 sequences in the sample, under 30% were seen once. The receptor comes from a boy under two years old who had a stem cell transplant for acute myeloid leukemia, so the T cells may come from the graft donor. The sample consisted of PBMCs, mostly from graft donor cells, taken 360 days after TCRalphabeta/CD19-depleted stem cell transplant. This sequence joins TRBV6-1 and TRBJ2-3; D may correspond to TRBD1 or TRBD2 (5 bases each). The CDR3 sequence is CASSERDPGTQYF. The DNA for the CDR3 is TGTGCCAGCAGTGAGAGGGACCCCGGTACGCAGTATTTT.